The T cell receptor beta chain described here comes from a study of T cell responses to AZD1222 COVID-19 vaccine. A note on this clone: Its antigen is as yet unknown.

The table came from immunoSEQ multiplex PCR; TCRdb's copy has only in-frame clones and leaves some out. The table lists some 150,000 clones, 88% of them singletons. The study pooled second doses at about 4 or about 12 weeks. V gave up 4 bases and J gave up 5 bases; unmatched junction bases: 3. Germline-derived CDR1 and CDR2 are SGHVS and FNYEAQ. This CDR3 spans 13 amino acids. General study points: Two doses of AZD1222 preceded a rise in Spike-specific TCR breadth and depth.

The sample in question was peripheral blood, obtained 28 days after the second AZD1222 dose. The rearrangement uses TRBV7-6 and TRBJ1-1; 8 bases agree with TRBD1. This TCR came from an adult who received the AZD1222 COVID-19 vaccine. The CDR3 reads CASSYRQGTEAFF. DNA for the CDR3: TGTGCCAGCAGCTATCGACAGGGGACTGAAGCTTTCTTT.